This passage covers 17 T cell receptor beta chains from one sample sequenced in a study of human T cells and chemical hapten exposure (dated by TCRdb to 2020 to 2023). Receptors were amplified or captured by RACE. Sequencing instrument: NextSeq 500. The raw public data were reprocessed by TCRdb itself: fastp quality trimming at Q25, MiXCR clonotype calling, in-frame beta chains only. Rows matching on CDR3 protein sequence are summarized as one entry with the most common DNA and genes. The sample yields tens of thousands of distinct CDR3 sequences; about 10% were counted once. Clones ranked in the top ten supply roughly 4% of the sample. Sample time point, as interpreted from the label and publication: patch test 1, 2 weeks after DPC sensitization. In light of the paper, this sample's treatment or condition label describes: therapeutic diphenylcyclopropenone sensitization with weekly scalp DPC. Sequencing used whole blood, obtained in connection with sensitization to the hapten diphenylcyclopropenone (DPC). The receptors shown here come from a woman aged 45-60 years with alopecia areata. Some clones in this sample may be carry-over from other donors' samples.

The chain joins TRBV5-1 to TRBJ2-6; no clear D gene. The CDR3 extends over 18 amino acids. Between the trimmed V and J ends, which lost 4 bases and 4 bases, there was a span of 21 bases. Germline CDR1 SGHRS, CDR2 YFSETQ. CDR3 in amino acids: CASSLGDVGRSGANVLTF. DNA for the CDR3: TGCGCCAGCAGCCTTGGAGACGTGGGAAGATCCGGGGCCAACGTCCTGACTTTC.

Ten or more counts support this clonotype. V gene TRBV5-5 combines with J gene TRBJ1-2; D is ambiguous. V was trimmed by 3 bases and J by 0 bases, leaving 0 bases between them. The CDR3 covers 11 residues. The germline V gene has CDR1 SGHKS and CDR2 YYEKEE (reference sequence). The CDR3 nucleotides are TGTGCCAGCAGCTCTAACTATGGCTACACCTTC. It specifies CASSSNYGYTF.

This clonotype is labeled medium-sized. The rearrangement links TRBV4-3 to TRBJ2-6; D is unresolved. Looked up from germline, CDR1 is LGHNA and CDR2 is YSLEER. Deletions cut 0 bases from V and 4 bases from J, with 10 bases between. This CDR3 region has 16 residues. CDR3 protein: CASSQDLTSGANVLTF. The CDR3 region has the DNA TGCGCCAGCAGCCAAGATCTCACCTCCGGGGCCAACGTCCTGACTTTC.

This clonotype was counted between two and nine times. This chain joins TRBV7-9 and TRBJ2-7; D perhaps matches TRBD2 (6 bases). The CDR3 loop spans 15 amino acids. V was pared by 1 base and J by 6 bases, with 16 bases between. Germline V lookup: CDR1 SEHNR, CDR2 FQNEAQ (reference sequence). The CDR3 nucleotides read TGTGCCAGCAGCTTAGTTTGGGGGGAGGTCCGCGAGCAGTACTTC. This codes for CASSLVWGEVREQYF.

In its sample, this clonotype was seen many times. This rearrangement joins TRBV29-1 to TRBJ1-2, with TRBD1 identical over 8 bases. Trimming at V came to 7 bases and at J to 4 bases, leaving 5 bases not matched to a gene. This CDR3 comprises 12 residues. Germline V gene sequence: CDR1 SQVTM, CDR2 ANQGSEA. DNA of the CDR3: TGCAGCGCCGGACAGGGAGTCTATGGCTACACCTTC. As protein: CSAGQGVYGYTF.

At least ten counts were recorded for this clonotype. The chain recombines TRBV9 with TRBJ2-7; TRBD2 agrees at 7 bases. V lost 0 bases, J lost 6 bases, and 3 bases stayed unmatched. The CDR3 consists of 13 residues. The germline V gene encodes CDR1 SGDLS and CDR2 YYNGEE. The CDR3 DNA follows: TGTGCCAGCAGCGTAGAGCCGGGAGGCGAGCAGTACTTC. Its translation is CASSVEPGGEQYF. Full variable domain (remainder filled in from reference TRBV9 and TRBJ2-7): DSGVTQTPKHLITATGQRVTLRCSPRSGDLSVYWYQQSLDQGLQFLIQYYNGEERAKGNILERFSAQQFPDLHSELNLSSLELGDSALYFCASSVEPGGEQYFGPGTRLTVT.

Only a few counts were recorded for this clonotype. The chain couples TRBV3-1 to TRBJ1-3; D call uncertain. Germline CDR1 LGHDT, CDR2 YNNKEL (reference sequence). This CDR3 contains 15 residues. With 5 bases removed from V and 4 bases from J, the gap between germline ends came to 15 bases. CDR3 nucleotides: TGTGCCAGCAGCTACTCGGACCGTAGAGGAAACACCATATATTTT. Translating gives CASSYSDRRGNTIYF.

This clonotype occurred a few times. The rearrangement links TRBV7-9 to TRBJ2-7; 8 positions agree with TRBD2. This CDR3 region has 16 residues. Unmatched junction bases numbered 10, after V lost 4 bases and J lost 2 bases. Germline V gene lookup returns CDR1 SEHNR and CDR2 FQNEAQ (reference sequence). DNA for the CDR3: TGTGCCAGCAGCTCCTTGTCCGGGACTAGTGCCTACGAGCAGTACTTC. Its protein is CASSSLSGTSAYEQYF.

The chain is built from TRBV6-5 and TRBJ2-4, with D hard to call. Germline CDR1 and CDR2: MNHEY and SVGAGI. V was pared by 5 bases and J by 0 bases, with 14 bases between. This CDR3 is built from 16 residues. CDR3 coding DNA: TGTGCCAGCAGTCCCCACGACGGCCTAGCCAAAAACATTCAGTACTTC. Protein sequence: CASSPHDGLAKNIQYF.

In DNA, the CDR3 is TGCGCCAGCAGCTTGGCCGCAGGATTCCCTGACGAGCAGTACTTC. It encodes CASSLAAGFPDEQYF. This chain uses TRBV5-1 with TRBJ2-7, with unresolved D. Trimming cost V 0 bases and J 5 bases, with 15 bases left between them. Germline CDR1 reads SGHRS; CDR2 reads YFSETQ. This CDR3 has 15 amino acids.

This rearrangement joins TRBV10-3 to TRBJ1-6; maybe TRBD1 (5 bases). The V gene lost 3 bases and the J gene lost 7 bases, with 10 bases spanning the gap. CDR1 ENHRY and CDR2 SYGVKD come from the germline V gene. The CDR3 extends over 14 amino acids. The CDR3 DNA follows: TGTGCCATCAGTGATGGGGGGTGGAATTCACCCCTCCACTTT. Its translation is CAISDGGWNSPLHF.

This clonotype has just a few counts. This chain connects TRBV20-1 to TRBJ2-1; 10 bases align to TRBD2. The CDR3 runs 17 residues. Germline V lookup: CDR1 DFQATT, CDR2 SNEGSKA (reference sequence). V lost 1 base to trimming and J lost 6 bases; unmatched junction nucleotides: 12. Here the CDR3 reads CSARVVAGGLGANEQFF. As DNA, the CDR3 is TGCAGTGCTAGAGTGGTAGCGGGAGGCCTCGGGGCCAATGAGCAGTTCTTC.

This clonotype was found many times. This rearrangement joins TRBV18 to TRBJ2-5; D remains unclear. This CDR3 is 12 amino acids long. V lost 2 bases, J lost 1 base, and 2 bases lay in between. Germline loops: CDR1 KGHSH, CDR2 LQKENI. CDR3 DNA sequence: TGTGCCAGCTCACCAGGCCAAGAGACCCAGTACTTC. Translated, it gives CASSPGQETQYF.

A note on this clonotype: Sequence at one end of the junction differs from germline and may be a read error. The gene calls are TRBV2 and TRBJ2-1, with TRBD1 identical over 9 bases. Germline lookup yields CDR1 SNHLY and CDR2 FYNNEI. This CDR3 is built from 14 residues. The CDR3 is CASSPTGGSVRGTF. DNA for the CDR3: TGTGCCAGCAGCCCCACAGGGGGCTCCGTGCGCGGGACCTTC.

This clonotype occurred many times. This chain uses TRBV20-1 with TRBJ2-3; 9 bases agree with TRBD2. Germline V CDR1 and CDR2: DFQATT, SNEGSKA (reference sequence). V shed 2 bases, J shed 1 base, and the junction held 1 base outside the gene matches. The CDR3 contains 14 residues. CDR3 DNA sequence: TGCAGTGCTAGAAAGCGGGGGGGCACAGATACGCAGTATTTT. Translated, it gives CSARKRGGTDTQYF.

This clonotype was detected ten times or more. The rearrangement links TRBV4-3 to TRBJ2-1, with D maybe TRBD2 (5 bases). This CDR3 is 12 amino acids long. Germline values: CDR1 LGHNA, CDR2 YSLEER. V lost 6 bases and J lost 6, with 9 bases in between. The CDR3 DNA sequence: TGCGCCAGCAGGGGGAGCGGCAATGAGCAGTTCTTC. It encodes CASRGSGNEQFF.

The CDR3 reads CADAAGAENIQYF. The CDR3 DNA reads TGTGCCGACGCGGCGGGGGCCGAAAACATTCAGTACTTC. The V call is TRBV12-3 or TRBV12-4, the J call TRBJ2-4, with a weak D call TRBD2 (7 bases). CDR3 length: 13 residues. Trimming took off 11 bases at V and 5 bases at J, with 16 bases between the two ends.